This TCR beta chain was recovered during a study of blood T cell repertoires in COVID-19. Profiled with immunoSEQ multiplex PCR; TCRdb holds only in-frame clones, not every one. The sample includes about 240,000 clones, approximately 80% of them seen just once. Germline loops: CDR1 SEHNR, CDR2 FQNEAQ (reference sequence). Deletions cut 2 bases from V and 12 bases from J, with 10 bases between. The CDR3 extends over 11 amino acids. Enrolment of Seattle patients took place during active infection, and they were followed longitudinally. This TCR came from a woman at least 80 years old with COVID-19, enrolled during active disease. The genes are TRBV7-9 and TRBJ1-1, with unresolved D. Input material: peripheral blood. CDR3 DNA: TGTGCCAGCAGCTTACGAACGGTCACTTTCTTT. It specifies CASSLRTVTFF.